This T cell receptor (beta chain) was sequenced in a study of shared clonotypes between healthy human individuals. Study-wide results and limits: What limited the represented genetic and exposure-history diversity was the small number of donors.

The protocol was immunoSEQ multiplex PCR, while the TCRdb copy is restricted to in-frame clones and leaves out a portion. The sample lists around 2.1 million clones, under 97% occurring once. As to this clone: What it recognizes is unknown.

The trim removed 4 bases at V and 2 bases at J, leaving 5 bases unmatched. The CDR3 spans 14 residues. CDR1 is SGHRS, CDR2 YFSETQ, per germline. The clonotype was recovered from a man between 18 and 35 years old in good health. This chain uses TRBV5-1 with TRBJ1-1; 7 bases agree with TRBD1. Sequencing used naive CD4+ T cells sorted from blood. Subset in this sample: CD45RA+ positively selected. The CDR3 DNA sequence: TGCGCCAGCAGCACAGGGACAGTTAACACTGAAGCTTTCTTT. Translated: CASSTGTVNTEAFF.